This T cell receptor beta chain was profiled in a study of cytomegalovirus exposure and HLA in healthy donors. The repertoire was sequenced with immunoSEQ multiplex PCR; TCRdb's copy has only in-frame clones and lacks some. The table lists about 400,000 clones, roughly 88% of them singletons. CDR3 length: 13 amino acids. V was clipped by 0 bases and J by 1 base, with 3 bases between them. CDR1 is MNHEY, CDR2 SMNVEV, per germline (reference sequence). The sample comprised PBMCs. V gene TRBV27 combines with J gene TRBJ1-2; no definite D call. The receptor's source is a woman between 18 and 29 years old in good health and CMV-seronegative. The CDR3 spells CASSLSSNYGYTF. In nucleotides, the CDR3 is TGTGCCAGCAGTTTATCTAGTAACTATGGCTACACCTTC.